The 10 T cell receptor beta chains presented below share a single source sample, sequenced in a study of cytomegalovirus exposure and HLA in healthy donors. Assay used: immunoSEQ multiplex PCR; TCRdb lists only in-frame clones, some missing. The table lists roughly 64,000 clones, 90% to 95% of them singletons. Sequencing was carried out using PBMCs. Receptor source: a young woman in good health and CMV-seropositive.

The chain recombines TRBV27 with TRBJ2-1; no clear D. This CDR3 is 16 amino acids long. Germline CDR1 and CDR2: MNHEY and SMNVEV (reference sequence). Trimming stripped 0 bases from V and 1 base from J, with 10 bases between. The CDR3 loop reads CASSLSRPNSYNEQFF. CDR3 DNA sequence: TGTGCCAGCAGTTTATCGAGGCCTAATTCCTACAATGAGCAGTTCTTC.

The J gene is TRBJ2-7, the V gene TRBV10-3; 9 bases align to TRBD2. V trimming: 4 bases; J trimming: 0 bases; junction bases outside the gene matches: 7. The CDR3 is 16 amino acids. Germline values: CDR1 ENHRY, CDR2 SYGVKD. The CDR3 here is CAISGIATSGSYEQYF. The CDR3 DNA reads TGTGCCATCAGTGGGATTGCGACTAGCGGCTCCTACGAGCAGTACTTC.

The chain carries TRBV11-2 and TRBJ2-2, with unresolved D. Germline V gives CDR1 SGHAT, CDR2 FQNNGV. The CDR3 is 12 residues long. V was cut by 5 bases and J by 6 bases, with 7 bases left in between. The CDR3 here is CASSALAGELFF. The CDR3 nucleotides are TGTGCCAGCAGCGCGTTAGCCGGGGAGCTGTTTTTT.

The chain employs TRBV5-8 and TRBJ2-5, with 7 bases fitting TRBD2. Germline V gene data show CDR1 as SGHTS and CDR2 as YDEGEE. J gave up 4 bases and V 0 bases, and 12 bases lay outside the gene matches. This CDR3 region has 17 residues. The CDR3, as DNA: TGTGCCAGCAGCTTGGGAGGGGCCGGGGGGAACGGAGAGACCCAGTACTTC. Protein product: CASSLGGAGGNGETQYF.

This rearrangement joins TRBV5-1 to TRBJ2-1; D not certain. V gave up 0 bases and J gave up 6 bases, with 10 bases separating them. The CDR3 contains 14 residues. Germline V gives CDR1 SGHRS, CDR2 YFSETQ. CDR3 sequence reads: CASSLAVRLNEQFF. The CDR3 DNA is TGCGCCAGCAGCTTGGCCGTCAGACTCAATGAGCAGTTCTTC.

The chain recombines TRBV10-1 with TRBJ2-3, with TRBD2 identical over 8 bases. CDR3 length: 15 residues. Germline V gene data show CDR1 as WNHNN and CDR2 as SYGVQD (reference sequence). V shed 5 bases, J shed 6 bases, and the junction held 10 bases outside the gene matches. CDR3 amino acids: CASSTRTSSRDTQYF. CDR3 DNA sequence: TGCGCCAGCAGTACAAGGACTAGCTCCCGCGATACGCAGTATTTT.

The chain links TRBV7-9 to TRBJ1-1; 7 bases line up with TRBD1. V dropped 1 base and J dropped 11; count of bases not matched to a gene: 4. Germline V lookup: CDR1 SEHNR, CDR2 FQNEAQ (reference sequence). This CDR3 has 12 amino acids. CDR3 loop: CASSLGDSHAFF. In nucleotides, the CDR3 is TGTGCCAGCAGCTTAGGGGACAGCCACGCTTTCTTT.

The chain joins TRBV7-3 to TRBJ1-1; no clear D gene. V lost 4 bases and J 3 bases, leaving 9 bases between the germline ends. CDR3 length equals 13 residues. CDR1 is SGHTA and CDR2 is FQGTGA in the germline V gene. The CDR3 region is CASSSHRDTEAFF. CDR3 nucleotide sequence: TGTGCCAGCAGCTCTCACAGAGACACTGAAGCTTTCTTT. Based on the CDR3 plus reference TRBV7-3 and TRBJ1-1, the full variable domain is GAGVSQTPSNKVTEKGKYVELRCDPISGHTALYWYRQSLGQGPEFLIYFQGTGAADDSGLPNDRFFAVRPEGSVSTLKIQRTERGDSAVYLCASSSHRDTEAFFGQGTRLTVV.

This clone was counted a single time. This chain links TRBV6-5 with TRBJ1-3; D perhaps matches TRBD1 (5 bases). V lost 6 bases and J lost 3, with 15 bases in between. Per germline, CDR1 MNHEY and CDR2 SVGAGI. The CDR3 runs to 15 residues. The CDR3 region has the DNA TGTGCCAGCAGGTTACAGGCCGTGGGTGGAAACACCATATATTTT. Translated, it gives CASRLQAVGGNTIYF.

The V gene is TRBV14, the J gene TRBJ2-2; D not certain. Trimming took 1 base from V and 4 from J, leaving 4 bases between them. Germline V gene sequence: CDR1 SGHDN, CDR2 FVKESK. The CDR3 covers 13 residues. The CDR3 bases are TGTGCCAGCAGCCAAGTCTTCACCGGGGAGCTGTTTTTT. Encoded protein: CASSQVFTGELFF.